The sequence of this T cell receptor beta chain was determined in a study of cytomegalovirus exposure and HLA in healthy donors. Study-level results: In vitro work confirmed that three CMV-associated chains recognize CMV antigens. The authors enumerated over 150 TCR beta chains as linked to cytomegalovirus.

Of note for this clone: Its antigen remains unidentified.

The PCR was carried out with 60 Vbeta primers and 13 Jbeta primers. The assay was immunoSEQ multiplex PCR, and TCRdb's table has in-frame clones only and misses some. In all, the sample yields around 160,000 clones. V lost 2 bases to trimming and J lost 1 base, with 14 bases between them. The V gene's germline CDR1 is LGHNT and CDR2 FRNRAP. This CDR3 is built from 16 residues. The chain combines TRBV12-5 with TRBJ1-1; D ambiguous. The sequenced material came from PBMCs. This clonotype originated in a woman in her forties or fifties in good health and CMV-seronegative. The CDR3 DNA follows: TGTGCTAGTGGTTTGTTTCCGGGGTCTAGGAACACTGAAGCTTTCTTT. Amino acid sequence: CASGLFPGSRNTEAFF.